Listed below are T cell receptor beta chains from one sample, sequenced in a study of blood T cells in healthy people across ages. TCRdb re-analysed the 5' RACE reads in MiXCR, keeping a single row per CDR3 protein. The sample includes more than 550,000 distinct CDR3 sequences, over 20% seen only once; the top ten take around a fifth. What was sequenced was blood. The receptors come from a man in his 70s in good health. Each CDR3 is given with its conserved first and last residue. The D gene is left open where the match is weak. Some rows have no size entry. The others give once, few or many, or a class for an expanded clone.

size: many
D: -
J: TRBJ1-2
V: TRBV12-3/TRBV12-4
DNA: TGCGCCAGCAGTTCGGGGGCCCCCGGCTATGGCTACACCTTC
CDR3: CASSSGAPGYGYTF

size: -
D: -
J: TRBJ1-4
V: TRBV10-3
DNA: TGTGCCATCAGTGAGTCGGATAATGAAAAACTGTTTTTT
CDR3: CAISESDNEKLFF

size: few
D: TRBD1
J: TRBJ2-1
V: TRBV25-1
DNA: TGTGCCAGCAGTGACGGCAGGACAGGGGGCTCCTACAATGAGCAGTTCTTC
CDR3: CASSDGRTGGSYNEQFF

size: few
D: TRBD2
J: TRBJ2-1
V: TRBV7-3
DNA: TGTGCCAGCAGCAACCGGACTAGCGGGATCGGAGGCAATGAGCAGTTCTTC
CDR3: CASSNRTSGIGGNEQFF

size: few
D: -
J: TRBJ1-4
V: TRBV6-5
DNA: TGTGCCAGCAGTTACGAGGGTGGTAGTCTTGGAAAACTGTTTTTT
CDR3: CASSYEGGSLGKLFF

size: -
D: TRBD1
J: TRBJ1-2
V: TRBV24-1
DNA: TGTGCCACCAGTGACGGGGGACAGGGATATGGCTACACCTTC
CDR3: CATSDGGQGYGYTF

size: few
D: -
J: TRBJ2-3
V: TRBV12-3/TRBV12-4
DNA: TGTGCCAGCAGATTTCCGGTAAATCGACAGGGAGGTAGTCCAGATACGCAGTATTTT
CDR3: CASRFPVNRQGGSPDTQYF

size: few
D: TRBD1
J: TRBJ2-3
V: TRBV6-1
DNA: TGTGCCAGCAGTGAAGTTGGCAGGGACAGAGATACGCAGTATTTT
CDR3: CASSEVGRDRDTQYF

size: few
D: TRBD2
J: TRBJ2-7
V: TRBV12-3/TRBV12-4
DNA: TGTGCCAGCAGTAGCGGACTAGCGGGGTCCTACGAGCAGTACTTC
CDR3: CASSSGLAGSYEQYF

size: once
D: TRBD2
J: TRBJ2-3
V: TRBV6-2/TRBV6-3
DNA: TGTGCCAGCACCAGAGCGGGAGGGGATACGCAGTATTTT
CDR3: CASTRAGGDTQYF

size: -
D: -
J: TRBJ1-2
V: TRBV20-1
DNA: TGCAGTCCTAGGGGGGATTATGACTATGGCTACACCTTC
CDR3: CSPRGDYDYGYTF

size: few
D: TRBD2
J: TRBJ2-5
V: TRBV5-1
DNA: TGCGCCAGCAGGTTGGTAGCGGGACAAGAGACCCAGTACTTC
CDR3: CASRLVAGQETQYF

size: -
D: -
J: TRBJ1-5
V: TRBV7-8
DNA: TGTGCCAGCAGCTTTCCCGGATATGAGCAGCCCCAGCATTTT
CDR3: CASSFPGYEQPQHF

size: few
D: -
J: TRBJ2-2
V: TRBV6-2/TRBV6-3
DNA: TGTGCCAGCTTAAAGCCTACCTCGAACACCGGGGAGCTGTTTTTT
CDR3: CASLKPTSNTGELFF